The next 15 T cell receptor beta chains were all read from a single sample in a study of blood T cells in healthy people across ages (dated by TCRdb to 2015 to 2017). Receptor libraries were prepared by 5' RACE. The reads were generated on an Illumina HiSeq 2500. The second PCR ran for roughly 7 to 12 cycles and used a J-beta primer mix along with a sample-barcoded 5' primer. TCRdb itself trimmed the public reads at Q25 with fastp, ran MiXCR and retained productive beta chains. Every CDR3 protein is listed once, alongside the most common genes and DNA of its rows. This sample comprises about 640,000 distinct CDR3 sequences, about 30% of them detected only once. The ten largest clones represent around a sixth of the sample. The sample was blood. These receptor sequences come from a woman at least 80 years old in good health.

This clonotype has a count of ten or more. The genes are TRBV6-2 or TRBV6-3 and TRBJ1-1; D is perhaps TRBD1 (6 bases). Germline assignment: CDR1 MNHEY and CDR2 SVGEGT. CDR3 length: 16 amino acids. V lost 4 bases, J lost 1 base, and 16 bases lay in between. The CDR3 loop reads CASSLGASAKNTEAFF. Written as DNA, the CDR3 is TGTGCCAGCAGTTTGGGGGCCTCCGCTAAGAACACTGAAGCTTTCTTT.

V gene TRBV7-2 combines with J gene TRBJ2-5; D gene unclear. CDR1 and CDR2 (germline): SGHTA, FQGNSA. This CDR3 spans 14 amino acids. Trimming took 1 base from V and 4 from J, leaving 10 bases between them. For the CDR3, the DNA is TGTGCCAGCAGCTTAGGGGTAGGACCAGAGACCCAGTACTTC. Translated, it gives CASSLGVGPETQYF. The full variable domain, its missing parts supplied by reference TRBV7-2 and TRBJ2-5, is GAGVSQSPSNKVTEKGKDVELRCDPISGHTALYWYRQSLGQGLEFLIYFQGNSAPDKSGLPSDRFSAERTGGSVSTLTIQRTQQEDSAVYLCASSLGVGPETQYFGPGTRLLVL.

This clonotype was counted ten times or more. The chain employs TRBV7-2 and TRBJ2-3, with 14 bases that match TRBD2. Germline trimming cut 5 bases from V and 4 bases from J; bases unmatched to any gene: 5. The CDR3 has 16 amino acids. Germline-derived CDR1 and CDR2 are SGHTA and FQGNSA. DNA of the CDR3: TGTGCCAGCAGCACCCGACTAGCGGGGGGGCCAGATACGCAGTATTTT. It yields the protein CASSTRLAGGPDTQYF. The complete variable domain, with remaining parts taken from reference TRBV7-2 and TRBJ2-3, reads GAGVSQSPSNKVTEKGKDVELRCDPISGHTALYWYRQSLGQGLEFLIYFQGNSAPDKSGLPSDRFSAERTGGSVSTLTIQRTQQEDSAVYLCASSTRLAGGPDTQYFGPGTRLTVL.

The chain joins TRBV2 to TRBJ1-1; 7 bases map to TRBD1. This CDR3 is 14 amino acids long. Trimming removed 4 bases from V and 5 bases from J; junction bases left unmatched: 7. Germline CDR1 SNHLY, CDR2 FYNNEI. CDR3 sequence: CASSVGGGWTEAFF. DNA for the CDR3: TGTGCCAGCAGTGTAGGGGGCGGGTGGACTGAAGCTTTCTTT. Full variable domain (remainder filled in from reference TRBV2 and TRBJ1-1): EPEVTQTPSHQVTQMGQEVILRCVPISNHLYFYWYRQILGQKVEFLVSFYNNEISEKSEIFDDQFSVERPDGSNFTLKIRSTKLEDSAMYFCASSVGGGWTEAFFGQGTRLTVV.

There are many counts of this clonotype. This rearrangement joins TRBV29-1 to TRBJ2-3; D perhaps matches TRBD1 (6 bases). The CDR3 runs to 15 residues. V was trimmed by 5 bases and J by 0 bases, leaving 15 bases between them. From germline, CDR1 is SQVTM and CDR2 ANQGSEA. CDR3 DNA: TGCAGCGTTCTCGCCGAGGGGGATAGCACAGATACGCAGTATTTT. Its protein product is CSVLAEGDSTDTQYF.

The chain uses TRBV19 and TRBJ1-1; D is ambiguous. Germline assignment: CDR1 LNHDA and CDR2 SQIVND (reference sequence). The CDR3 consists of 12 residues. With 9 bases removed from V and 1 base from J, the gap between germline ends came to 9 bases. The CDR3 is CASRSGNTEAFF. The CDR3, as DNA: TGTGCCAGCCGCAGTGGGAACACTGAAGCTTTCTTT. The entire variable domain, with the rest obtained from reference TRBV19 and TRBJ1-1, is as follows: DGGITQSPKYLFRKEGQNVTLSCEQNLNHDAMYWYRQDPGQGLRLIYYSQIVNDFQKGDIAEGYSVSREKKESFPLTVTSAQKNPTAFYLCASRSGNTEAFFGQGTRLTVV.

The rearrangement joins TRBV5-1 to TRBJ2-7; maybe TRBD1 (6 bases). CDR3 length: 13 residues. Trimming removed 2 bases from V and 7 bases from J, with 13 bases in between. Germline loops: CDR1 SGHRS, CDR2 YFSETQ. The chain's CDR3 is CASSFNGGGEQYF. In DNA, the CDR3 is TGCGCCAGCAGCTTCAATGGGGGCGGAGAGCAGTACTTC.

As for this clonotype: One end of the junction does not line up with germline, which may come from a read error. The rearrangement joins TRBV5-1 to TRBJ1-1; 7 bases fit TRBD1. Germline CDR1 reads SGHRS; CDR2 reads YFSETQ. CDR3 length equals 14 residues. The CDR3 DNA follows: TGCGCCAGCAGCTCACGACAGGGTAACACTGGAGCTTTCTTT. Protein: CASSSRQGNTGAFF. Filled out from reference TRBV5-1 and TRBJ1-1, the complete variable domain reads KAGVTQTPRYLIKTRGQQVTLSCSPISGHRSVSWYQQTPGQGLQFLFEYFSETQRNKGNFPGRFSGRQFSNSRSEMNVSTLELGDSALYLCASSSRQGNTGAFFGQGTRLTVV.

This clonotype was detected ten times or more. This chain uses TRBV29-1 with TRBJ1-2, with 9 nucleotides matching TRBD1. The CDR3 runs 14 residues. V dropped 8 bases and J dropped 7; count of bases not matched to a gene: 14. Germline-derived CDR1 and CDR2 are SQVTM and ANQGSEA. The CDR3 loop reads CSTTDGQGNGGYTF. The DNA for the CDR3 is TGCAGCACCACGGACGGACAGGGGAATGGTGGCTACACCTTC. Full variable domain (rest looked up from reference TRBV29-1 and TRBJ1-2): SAVISQKPSRDICQRGTSLTIQCQVDSQVTMMFWYRQQPGQSLTLIATANQGSEATYESGFVIDKFPISRPNLTFSTLTVSNMSPEDSSIYLCSTTDGQGNGGYTFGSGTRLTVV.

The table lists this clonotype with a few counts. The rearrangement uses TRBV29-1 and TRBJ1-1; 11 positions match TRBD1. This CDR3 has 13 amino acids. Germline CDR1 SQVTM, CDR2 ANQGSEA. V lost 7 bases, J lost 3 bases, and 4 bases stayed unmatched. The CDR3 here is CSAPGQGDTEAFF. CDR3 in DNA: TGCAGCGCCCCGGGACAGGGGGACACTGAAGCTTTCTTT.

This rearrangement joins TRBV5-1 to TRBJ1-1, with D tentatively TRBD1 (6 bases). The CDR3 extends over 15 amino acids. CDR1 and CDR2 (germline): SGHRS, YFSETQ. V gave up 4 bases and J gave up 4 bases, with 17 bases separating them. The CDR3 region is CASSAPQGLVTEAFF. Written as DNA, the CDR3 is TGCGCCAGCAGCGCCCCTCAGGGGTTGGTCACTGAAGCTTTCTTT.

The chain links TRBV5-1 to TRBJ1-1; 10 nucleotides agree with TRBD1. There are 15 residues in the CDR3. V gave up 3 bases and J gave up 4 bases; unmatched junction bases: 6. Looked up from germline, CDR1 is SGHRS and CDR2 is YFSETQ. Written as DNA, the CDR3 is TGCGCCAGCAGCTCCGACAGGGGGCGAGGCACTGAAGCTTTCTTT. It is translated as CASSSDRGRGTEAFF.

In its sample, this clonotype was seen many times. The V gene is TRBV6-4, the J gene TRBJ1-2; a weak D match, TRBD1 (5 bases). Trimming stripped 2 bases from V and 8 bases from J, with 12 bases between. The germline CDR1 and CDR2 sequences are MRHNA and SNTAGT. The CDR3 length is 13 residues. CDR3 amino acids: CASSDTGGRGYTF. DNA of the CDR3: TGTGCCAGCAGTGACACCGGGGGTCGGGGCTACACCTTC.

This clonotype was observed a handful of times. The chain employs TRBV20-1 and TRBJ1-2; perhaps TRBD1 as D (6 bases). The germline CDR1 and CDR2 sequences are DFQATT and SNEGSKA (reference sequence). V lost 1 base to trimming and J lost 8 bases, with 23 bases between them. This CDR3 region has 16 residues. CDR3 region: CSARVEGGGAIRGYTF. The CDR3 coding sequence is TGCAGTGCTAGAGTTGAGGGCGGGGGCGCGATTCGGGGCTACACCTTC.

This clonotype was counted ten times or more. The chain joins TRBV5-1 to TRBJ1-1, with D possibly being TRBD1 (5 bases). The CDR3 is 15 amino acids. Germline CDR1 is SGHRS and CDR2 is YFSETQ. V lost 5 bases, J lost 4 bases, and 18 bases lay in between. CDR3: CASRRDGTRGTEAFF. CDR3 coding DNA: TGCGCCAGCAGAAGGGACGGGACCAGAGGCACTGAAGCTTTCTTT.